This TCR beta chain appears in the sequencing data of a study of regulatory and conventional T cells in RAG deficiency. The repertoire was sequenced with immunoSEQ multiplex PCR; TCRdb's copy has only in-frame clones and lacks some. The repertoire holds 21,000 or so clones, with 93% as singletons. Per the germline V gene, CDR1 is SGHAT and CDR2 is FQNNGV. Trimming removed 11 bases from V and 3 bases from J; junction bases left unmatched: 7. This CDR3 comprises 14 residues. Blood CD4+ CD25-low CD127-high conventional T cells supplied the genomic DNA template. These data also featured in a second study, about regulatory T cells. That work states: Primers: 52 TRBV forward and 13 TRBJ reverse.

The source of this sequence is a human donor in good health. The sample taken for sequencing was CD4+ T cells sorted from blood. V is TRBV11-2 and J is TRBJ2-2; 9 bases line up with TRBD2. In DNA, the CDR3 is TGTGCCGGAGGACTAGCGCTATACACCGGGGAGCTGTTTTTT. Protein sequence: CAGGLALYTGELFF.